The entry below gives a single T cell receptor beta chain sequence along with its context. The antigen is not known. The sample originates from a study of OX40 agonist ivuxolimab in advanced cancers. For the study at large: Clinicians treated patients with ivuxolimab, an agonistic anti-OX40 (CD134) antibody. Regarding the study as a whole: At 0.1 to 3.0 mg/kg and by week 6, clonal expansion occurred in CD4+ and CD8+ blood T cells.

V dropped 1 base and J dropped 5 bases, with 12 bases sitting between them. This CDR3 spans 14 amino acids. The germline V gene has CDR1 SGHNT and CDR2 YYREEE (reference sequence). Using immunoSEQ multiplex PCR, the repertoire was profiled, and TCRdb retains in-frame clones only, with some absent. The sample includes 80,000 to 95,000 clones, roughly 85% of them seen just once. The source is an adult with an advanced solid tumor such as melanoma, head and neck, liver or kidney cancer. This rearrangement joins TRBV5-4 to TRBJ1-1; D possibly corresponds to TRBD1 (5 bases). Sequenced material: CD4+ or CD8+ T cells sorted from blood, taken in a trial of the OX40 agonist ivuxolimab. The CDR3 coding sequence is TGTGCCAGCAGCTTGTTTCAGGGAGGAACTGAAGCTTTCTTT. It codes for CASSLFQGGTEAFF.